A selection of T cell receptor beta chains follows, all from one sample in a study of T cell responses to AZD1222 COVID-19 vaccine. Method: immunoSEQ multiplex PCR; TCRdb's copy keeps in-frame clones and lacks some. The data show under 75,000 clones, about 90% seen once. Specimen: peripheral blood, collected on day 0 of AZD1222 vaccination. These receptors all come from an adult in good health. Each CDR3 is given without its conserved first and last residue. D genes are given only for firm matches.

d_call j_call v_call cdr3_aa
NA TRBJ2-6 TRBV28 ASRGAGANVLT
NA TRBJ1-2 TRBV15 ATSPDRFYGYT
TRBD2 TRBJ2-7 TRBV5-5 ASSPDLAGSTIYYEQY
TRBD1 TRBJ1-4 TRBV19 ASSTDRGVGEKLF
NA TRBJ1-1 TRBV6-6 ASSYSSGESNEAF
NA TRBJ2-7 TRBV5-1 ASSLESSYEQY
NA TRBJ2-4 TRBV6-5 ASSSISSKNIQY
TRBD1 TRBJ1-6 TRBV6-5 ASRDRVPYNSPLH
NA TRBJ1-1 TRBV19 ASTPDRWPTF
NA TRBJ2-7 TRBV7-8 ASSPEGSSSYEQY
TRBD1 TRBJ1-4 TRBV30 ASVDRAGNEKLF
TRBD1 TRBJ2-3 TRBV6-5 ASIRDRDGDTQY
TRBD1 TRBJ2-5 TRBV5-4 ASSNNDRAEEETQY
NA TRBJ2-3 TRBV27 ASSWSMVDTQY
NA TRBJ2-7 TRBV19 ASKGGTGAPYEQY
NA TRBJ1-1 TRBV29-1 SVDWGGNTEAF
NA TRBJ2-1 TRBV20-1 SASFGGATNEQF
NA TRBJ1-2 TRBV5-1 ASSTQGHGYT
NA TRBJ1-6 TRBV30 AWSGLGGSDSPLH
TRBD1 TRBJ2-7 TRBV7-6 ASSLEGGQGYEQY
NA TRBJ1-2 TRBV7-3 ASSLTPQNYGYT
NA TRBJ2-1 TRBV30 AYSGLIEQF
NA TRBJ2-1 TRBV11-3 ASRNRDSYNEQF
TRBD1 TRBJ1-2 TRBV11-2 ASSFSDRAPRT
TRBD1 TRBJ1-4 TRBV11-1 ASSSGTGVEKLF
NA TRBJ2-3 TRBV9 ASSVGASKDTQY
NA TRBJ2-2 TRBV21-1 ASSGARDRNTGELF
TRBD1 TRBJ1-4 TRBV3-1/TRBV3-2 ASSWDRESGKLF
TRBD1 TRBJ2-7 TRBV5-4 ASSFGQDSYEQY
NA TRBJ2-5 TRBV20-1 SGQFQETQY
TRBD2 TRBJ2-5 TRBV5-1 ASSLVLAGDRGETQY
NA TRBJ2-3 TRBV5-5 ASSLTDFSTDTQY
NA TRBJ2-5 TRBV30 AWRASTTRETQY
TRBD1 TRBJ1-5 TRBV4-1 ASSLNTGGAQPQH
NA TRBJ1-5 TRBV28 ASMGRGNQPQH
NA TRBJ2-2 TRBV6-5 ASSRNRNTGELF
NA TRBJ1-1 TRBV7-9 ASSSAGRVEAF
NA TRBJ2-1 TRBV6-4 ASSSGPEGNEQF
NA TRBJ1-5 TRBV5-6 ASSFGGSNQPQH
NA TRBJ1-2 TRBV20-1 SARDFPGYT
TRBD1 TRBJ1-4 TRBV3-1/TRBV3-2 ASSQLQGQGTNEKLF
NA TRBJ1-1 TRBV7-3 ASSLQPNTEAF
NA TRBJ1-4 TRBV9 ASSPGPLGEKLF
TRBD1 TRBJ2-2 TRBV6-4 ASSDTNRGGELF
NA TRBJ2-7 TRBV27 ASSLILYGQTYEQY
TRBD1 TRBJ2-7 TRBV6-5 ASTQGTGNHYEQY
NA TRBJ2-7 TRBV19 ATAEGLTHYEQY
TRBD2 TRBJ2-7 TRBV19 ASSLRLADYEQY
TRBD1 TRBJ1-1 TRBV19 ASSVTGVTEAF
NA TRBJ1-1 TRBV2 ASSVEGNTEAF
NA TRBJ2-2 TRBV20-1 SASAGNTGELF
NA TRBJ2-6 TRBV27 ASRSTGTGANVLT
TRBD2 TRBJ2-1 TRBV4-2 ASSPRPTSGRALGTYNEQF